Listed here is a single T cell receptor beta chain. Treatment given: oral pan-JAK inhibitor, 5-10 mg twice daily. Extracted RNA was reverse transcribed, and the resulting cDNA served as sequencing template. This table comes from immunoSEQ multiplex PCR, and its TCRdb copy is limited to in-frame clones, with some not included. The sample has 200,000 or so clones, roughly two fifths seen once. V was shortened by 0 bases and J by 0 bases, with 17 bases between the two germline ends. From germline, CDR1 is LNHNV and CDR2 YYDKDF (reference sequence). The CDR3 has 18 amino acids. This entry comes from a study of CD8+ T cells in alopecia areata. In the study overall: Severity scoring for treated patients was based on the percentage of affected scalp area.

This sequence was found in a human donor with alopecia areata. This sequence joins TRBV15 and TRBJ1-1, with TRBD1 as a possible D gene (5 bases). The material was CD4+ T cells sorted from blood, obtained at approximately week 37, from a patient treated with tofacitinib. As DNA, the CDR3 is TGTGCCACCAGCAGAGATCGGGGGGGAGTTTATATGAACACTGAAGCTTTCTTT. Translated: CATSRDRGGVYMNTEAFF.